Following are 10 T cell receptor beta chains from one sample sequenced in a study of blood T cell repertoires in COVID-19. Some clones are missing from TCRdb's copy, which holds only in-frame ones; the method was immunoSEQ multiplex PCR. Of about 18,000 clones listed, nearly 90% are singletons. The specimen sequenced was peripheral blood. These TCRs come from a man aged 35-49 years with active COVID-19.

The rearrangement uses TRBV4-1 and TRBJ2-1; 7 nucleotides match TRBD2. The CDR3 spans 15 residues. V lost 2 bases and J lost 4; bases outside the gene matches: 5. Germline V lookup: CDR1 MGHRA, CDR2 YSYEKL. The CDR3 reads CASSQLGLVYNEQFF. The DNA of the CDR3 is TGCGCCAGCAGCCAATTAGGACTAGTGTACAATGAGCAGTTCTTC.

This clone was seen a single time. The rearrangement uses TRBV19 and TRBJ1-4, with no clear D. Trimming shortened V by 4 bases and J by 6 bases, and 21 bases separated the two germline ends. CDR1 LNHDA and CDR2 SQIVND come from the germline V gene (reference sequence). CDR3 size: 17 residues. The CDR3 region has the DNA TGTGCCAGTAGTACCAGACGGCGTCGGGAGTTGGATGAAAAACTGTTTTTT. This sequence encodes CASSTRRRRELDEKLFF.

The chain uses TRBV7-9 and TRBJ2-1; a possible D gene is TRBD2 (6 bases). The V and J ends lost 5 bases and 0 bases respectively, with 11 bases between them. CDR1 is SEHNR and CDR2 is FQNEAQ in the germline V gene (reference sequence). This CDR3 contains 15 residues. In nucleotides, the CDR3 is TGTGCCAGCAGCGGTAGCGGACGCTCCTACAATGAGCAGTTCTTC. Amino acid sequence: CASSGSGRSYNEQFF.

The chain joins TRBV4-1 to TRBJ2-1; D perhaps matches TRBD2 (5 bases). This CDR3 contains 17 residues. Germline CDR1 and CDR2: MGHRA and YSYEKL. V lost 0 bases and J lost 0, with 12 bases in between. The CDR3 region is CASSQDVAGSSYNEQFF. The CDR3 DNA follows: TGCGCCAGCAGCCAAGACGTCGCGGGTAGCTCCTACAATGAGCAGTTCTTC.

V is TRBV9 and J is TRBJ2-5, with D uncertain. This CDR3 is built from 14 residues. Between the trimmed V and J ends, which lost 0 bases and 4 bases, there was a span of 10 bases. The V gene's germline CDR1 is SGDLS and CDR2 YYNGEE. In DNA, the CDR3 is TGTGCCAGCAGCGTAGGAGGCTTTAGAGAGACCCAGTACTTC. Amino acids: CASSVGGFRETQYF.

Here the CDR3 DNA reads TGCGCCAGCAGCCAAGATCACGGGGTTGCTGAAGCTTTCTTT. Its translation: CASSQDHGVAEAFF. The chain employs TRBV4-3 and TRBJ1-1; unclear D gene. Germline lookup yields CDR1 LGHNA and CDR2 YSLEER. This CDR3 spans 14 amino acids. V dropped 0 bases and J dropped 6 bases, with 11 bases sitting between them.

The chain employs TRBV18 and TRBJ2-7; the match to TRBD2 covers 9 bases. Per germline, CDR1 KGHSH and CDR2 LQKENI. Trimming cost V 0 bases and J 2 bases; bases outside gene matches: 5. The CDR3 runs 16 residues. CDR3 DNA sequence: TGTGCCAGCTCACCACCCAGGCGCGGGAGGGCCTACGAGCAGTACTTC. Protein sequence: CASSPPRRGRAYEQYF.

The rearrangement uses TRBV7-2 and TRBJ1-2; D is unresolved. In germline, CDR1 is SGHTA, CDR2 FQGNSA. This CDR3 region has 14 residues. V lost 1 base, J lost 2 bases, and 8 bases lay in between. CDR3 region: CASSLGHNNYGYTF. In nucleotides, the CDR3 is TGTGCCAGCAGCTTAGGACACAACAACTATGGCTACACCTTC.

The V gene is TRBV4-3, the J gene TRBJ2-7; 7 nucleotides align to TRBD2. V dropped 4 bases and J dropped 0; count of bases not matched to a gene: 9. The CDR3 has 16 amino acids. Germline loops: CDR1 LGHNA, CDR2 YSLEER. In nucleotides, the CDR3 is TGCGCCAGCAGCCTCCTTATAGCGGGCTTCTCCTACGAGCAGTACTTC. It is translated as CASSLLIAGFSYEQYF.

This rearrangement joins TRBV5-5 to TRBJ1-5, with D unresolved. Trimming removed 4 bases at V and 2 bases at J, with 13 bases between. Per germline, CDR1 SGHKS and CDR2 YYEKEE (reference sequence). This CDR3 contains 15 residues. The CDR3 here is CASSIRSGGNQPQHF. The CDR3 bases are TGTGCCAGCAGCATACGGTCAGGTGGCAATCAGCCCCAGCATTTT.